Each of the 3 T cell receptor beta chains below was sequenced from the same sample in a study of OX40 agonist ivuxolimab in advanced cancers. The method was immunoSEQ multiplex PCR; TCRdb's version includes in-frame clones alone and lacks a portion of them. The data hold about 83,000 clones, with about 81% observed a single time. Specimen: CD4+ or CD8+ T cells sorted from blood, collected in a trial of the OX40 agonist ivuxolimab. The receptor set was obtained from an adult with an advanced solid tumor such as melanoma, head and neck, liver or kidney cancer.

V usage is TRBV28 and J usage is TRBJ1-3, with D possibly TRBD1 on 6 matching bases. V lost 9 bases and J lost 0, with 9 bases in between. The CDR3 has 13 amino acids. Germline assignment: CDR1 MDHEN and CDR2 SYDVKM. CDR3 nucleotide sequence: TGTGCCAGTCTCAGGGGCTCTGGAAACACCATATATTTT. It translates to CASLRGSGNTIYF.

CDR3 bases: TGTGCCAGCAGCTTGCTACCGGGACAGGCAATCTCTAACTATGGCTACACCTTC. Translation: CASSLLPGQAISNYGYTF. This chain uses TRBV7-8 with TRBJ1-2, with TRBD1 identical over 8 bases. The CDR3 spans 18 residues. Trimming took 3 bases from V and 0 from J; bases not matched to a gene: 12. CDR1 is SGHVS, CDR2 FQNEAQ, per germline.

The CDR3 sequence: CASSSKKGSSTDTQYF. CDR3 coding DNA: TGTGCCAGCAGCTCAAAAAAGGGTTCTAGCACAGATACGCAGTATTTT. The chain combines TRBV7-2 with TRBJ2-3; D unresolved. Per the germline V gene, CDR1 is SGHTA and CDR2 is FQGNSA. The length of the CDR3 is 16 residues. Between the trimmed V and J ends, which lost 4 bases and 0 bases, there was a span of 14 bases.